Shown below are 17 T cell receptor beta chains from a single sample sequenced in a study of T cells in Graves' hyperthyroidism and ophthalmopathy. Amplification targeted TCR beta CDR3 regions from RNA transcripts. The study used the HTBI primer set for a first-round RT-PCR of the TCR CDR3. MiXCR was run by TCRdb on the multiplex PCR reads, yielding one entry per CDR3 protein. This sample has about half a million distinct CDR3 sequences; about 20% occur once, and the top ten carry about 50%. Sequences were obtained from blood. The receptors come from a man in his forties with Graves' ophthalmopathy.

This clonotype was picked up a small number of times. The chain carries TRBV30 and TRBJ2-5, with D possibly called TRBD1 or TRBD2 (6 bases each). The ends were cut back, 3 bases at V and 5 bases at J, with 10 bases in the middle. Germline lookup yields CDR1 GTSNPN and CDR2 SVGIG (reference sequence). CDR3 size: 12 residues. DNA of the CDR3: TGTGCCTGGAGCGAAGGGGGGGAGACCCAGTACTTC. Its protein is CAWSEGGETQYF. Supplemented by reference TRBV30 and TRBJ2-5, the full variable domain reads SQTIHQWPATLVQPVGSPLSLECTVEGTSNPNLYWYRQAAGRGLQLLFYSVGIGQISSEVPQNLSASRPQDRQFILSSKKLLLSDSGFYLCAWSEGGETQYFGPGTRLLVL.

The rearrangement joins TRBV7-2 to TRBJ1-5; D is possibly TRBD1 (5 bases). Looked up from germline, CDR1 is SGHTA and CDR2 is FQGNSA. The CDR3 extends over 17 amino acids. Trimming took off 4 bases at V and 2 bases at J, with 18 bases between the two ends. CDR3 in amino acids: CASSSGGGGRGNQPQHF. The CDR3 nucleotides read TGTGCCAGCAGCTCCGGGGGGGGGGGTCGGGGCAATCAGCCCCAGCATTTT.

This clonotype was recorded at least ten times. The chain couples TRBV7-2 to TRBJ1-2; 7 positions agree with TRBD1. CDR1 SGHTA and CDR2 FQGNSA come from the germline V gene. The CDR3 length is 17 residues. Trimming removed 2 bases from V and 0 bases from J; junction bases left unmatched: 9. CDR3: CASSLLTGKGSNYGYTF. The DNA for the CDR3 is TGTGCCAGCAGCTTATTGACAGGGAAGGGGTCTAACTATGGCTACACCTTC. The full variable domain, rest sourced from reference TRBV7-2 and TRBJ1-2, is GAGVSQSPSNKVTEKGKDVELRCDPISGHTALYWYRQSLGQGLEFLIYFQGNSAPDKSGLPSDRFSAERTGGSVSTLTIQRTQQEDSAVYLCASSLLTGKGSNYGYTFGSGTRLTVV.

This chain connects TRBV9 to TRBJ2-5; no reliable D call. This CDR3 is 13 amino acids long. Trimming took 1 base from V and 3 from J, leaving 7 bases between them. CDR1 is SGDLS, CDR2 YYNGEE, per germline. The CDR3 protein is CASSVFGEETQYF. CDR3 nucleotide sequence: TGTGCCAGCAGCGTATTTGGGGAAGAGACCCAGTACTTC.

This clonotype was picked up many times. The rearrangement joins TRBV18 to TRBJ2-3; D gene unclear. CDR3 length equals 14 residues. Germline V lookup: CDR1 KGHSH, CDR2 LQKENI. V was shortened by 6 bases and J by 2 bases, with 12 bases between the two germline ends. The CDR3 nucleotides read TGTGCCAGCTCGAACGCGGACCTCACAGATACGCAGTATTTT. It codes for CASSNADLTDTQYF.

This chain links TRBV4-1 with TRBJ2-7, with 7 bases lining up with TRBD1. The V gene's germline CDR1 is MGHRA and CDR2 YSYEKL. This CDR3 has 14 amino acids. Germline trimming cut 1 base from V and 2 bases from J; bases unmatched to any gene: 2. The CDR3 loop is CASSQGQGTYEQYF. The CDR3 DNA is TGCGCCAGCAGCCAAGGACAGGGAACCTACGAGCAGTACTTC.

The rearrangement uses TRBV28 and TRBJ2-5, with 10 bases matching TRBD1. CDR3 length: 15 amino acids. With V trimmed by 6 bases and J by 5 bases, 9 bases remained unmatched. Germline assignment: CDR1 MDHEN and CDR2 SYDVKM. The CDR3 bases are TGTGCCAGCAGCCGACCGGGACAGGGGAAGGAGACCCAGTACTTC. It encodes CASSRPGQGKETQYF.

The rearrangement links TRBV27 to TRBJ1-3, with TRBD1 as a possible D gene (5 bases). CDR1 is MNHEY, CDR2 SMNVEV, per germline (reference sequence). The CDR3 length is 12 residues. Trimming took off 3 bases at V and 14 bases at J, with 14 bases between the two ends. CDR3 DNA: TGTGCCAGCAGTTTCTCCGGGACTCTCCTATATTTT. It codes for CASSFSGTLLYF.

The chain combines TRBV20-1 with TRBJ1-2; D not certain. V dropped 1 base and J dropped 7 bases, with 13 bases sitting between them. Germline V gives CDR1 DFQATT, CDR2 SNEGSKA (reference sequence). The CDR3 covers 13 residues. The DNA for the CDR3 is TGCAGTGCTAGAGCCGACCCCTCCTCTGGCTACACCTTC. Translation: CSARADPSSGYTF.

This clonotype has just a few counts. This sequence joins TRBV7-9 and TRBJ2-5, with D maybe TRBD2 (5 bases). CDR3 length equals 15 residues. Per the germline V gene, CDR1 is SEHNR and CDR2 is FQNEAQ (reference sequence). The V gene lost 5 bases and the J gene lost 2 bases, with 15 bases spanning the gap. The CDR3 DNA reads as TGTGCCAGCAGCCAGGCCCCAGCGGTTCAAGAGACCCAGTACTTC. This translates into CASSQAPAVQETQYF.

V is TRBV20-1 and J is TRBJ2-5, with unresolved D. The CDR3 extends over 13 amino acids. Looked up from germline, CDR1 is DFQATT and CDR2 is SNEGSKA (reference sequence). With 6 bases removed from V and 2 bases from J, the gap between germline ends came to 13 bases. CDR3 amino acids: CSAEPRTQETQYF. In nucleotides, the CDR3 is TGCAGTGCCGAGCCAAGGACGCAAGAGACCCAGTACTTC.

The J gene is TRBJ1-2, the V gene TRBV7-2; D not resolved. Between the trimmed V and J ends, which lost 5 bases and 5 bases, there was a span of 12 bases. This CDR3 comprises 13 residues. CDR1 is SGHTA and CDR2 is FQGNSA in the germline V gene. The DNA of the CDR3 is TGTGCCAGCAGCCCAGGACCGGTTTATGGCTACACCTTC. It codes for CASSPGPVYGYTF.

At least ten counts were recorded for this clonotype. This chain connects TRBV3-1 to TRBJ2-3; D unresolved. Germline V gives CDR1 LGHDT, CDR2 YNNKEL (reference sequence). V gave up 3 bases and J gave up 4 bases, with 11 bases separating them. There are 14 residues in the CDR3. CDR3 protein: CASSQTRGPDTQYF. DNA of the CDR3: TGTGCCAGCAGCCAGACACGTGGCCCAGATACGCAGTATTTT.

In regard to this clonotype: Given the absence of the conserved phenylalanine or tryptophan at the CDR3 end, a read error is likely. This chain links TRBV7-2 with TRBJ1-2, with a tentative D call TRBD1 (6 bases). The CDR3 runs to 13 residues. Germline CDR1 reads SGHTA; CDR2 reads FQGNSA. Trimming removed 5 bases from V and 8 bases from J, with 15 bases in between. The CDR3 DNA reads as TGTGCCAGCAGCCGGACAGCGGGGAGCGGCTACACCCTC. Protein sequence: CASSRTAGSGYTL.

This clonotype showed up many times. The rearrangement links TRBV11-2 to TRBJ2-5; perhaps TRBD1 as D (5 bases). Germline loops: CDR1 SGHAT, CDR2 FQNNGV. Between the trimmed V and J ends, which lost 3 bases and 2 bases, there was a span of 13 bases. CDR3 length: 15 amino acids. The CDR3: CASSFHSQGQETQYF. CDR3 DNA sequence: TGTGCCAGCAGCTTCCACTCCCAGGGTCAAGAGACCCAGTACTTC.

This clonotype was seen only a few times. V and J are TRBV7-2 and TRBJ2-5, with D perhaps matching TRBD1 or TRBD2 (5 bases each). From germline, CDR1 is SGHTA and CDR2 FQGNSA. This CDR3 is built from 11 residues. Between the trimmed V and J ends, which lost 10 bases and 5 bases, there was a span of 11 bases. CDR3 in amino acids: CATRGAETQYF. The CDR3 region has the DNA TGTGCCACCAGAGGGGCGGAGACCCAGTACTTC.

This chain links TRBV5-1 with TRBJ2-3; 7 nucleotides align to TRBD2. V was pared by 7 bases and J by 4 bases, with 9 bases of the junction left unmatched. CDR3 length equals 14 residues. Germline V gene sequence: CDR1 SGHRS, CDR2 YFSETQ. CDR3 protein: CASELTGGSDTQYF. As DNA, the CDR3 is TGCGCCAGCGAGCTCACGGGGGGTTCAGATACGCAGTATTTT. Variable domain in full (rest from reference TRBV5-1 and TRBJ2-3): KAGVTQTPRYLIKTRGQQVTLSCSPISGHRSVSWYQQTPGQGLQFLFEYFSETQRNKGNFPGRFSGRQFSNSRSEMNVSTLELGDSALYLCASELTGGSDTQYFGPGTRLTVL.